The 3 T cell receptor beta chains below all came from one sample that was sequenced in a study of OX40 agonist ivuxolimab in advanced cancers. The assay was immunoSEQ multiplex PCR, and TCRdb's table has in-frame clones only and misses some. This sample has roughly 100,000 clones; about 80% occur once, and the top ten carry around 5.8%. The specimen was CD4+ or CD8+ T cells sorted from blood, collected in a trial of the OX40 agonist ivuxolimab. The receptors shown here come from an adult with an advanced solid tumor such as melanoma, head and neck, liver or kidney cancer.

In its sample, this clone was seen once. The gene calls are TRBV29-1 and TRBJ2-3; D is ambiguous. In germline, CDR1 is SQVTM, CDR2 ANQGSEA. Trimming removed 1 base at V and 3 bases at J, with 8 bases between. CDR3 size: 13 residues. The CDR3 region has the DNA TGCAGCGTTGAAGCGCAACAGACAGATACGCAGTATTTT. It is translated as CSVEAQQTDTQYF.

V gene TRBV29-1 combines with J gene TRBJ1-3; D uncertain. The CDR3 totals 12 residues. Deletions cut 4 bases from V and 8 bases from J, with 12 bases between. Germline-derived CDR1 and CDR2 are SQVTM and ANQGSEA. This CDR3 is CSVGIRADTIYF. In DNA form, the CDR3 reads TGCAGCGTTGGAATAAGGGCGGACACCATATATTTT.

The J gene is TRBJ1-5, the V gene TRBV5-8, with D perhaps TRBD1 (5 bases). The V gene lost 0 bases and the J gene lost 7 bases, with 8 bases spanning the gap. CDR1 SGHTS and CDR2 YDEGEE come from the germline V gene. CDR3 length equals 13 residues. The DNA of the CDR3 is TGTGCCAGCAGCTTGGGACAGCACCAGCCCCAGCATTTT. This encodes CASSLGQHQPQHF. Looking up the rest from reference TRBV5-8 and TRBJ1-5 gives the full variable domain: EAGVTQSPTHLIKTRGQQATLRCSPISGHTSVYWYQQALGLGLQFLLWYDEGEERNRGNFPPRFSGRQFPNYSSELNVNALELEDSALYLCASSLGQHQPQHFGDGTRLSIL.